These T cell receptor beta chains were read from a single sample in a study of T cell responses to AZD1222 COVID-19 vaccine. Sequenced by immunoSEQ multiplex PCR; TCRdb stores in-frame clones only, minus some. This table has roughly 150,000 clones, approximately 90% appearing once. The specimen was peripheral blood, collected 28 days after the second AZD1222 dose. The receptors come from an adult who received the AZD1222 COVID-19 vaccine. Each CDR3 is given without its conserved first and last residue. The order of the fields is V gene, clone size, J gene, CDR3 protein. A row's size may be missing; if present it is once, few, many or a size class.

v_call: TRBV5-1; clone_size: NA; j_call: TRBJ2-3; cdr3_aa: ASSSIRDTQY
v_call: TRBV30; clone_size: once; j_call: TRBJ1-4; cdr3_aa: AWTSWPLGSNEKLF
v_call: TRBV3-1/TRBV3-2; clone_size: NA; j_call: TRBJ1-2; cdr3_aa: ASSQEAGAGYT
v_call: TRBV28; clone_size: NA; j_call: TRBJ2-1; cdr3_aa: ASSLMNGMISYNEQF
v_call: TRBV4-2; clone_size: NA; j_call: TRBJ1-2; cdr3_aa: ASSQEGGRVGYT
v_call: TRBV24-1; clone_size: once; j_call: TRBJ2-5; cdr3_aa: ATSERDRGQETQY
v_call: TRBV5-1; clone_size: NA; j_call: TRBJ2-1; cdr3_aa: ASSGGSGGKNNEQF
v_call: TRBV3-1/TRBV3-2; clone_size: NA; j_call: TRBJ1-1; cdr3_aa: ASGQGGTEAF
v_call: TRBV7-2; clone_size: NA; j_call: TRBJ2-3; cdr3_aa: ASSLVPSPTSTDTQY
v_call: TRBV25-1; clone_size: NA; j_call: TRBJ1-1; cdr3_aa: ASSENTEAF
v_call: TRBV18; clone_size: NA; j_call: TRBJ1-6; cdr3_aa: ASSPYREGNSPLH
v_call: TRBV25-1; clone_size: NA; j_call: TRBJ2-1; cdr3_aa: ASSAGTAGTYNEQF
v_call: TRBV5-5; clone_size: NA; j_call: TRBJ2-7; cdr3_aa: ASSLVGASEQY
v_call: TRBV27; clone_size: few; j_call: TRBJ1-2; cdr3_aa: ASSFGQFYGYT
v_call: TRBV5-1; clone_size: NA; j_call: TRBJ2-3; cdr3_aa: ASSASGTSGSGTQY
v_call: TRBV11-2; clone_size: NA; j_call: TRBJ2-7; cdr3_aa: ASSSPRDSSYEQY
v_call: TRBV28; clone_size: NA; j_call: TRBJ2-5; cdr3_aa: ASSLGGQETQY
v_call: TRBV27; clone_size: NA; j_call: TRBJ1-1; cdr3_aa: ASSPRTGGGGAF
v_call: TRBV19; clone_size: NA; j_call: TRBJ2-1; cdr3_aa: ASSIVGTYNEQF
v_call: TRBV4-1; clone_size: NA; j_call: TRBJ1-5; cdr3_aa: ASSAAGTGGQPQH